The rows below give T cell receptor beta chains drawn from one sample of a study of T cell responses to AZD1222 COVID-19 vaccine. Repertoires were generated with immunoSEQ multiplex PCR, while TCRdb's copy carries only in-frame clones and drops some. The data show 130,000 to 150,000 clones, 80% to 90% seen once. Sequencing was performed on peripheral blood, taken on day 0 of AZD1222 vaccination. Every receptor here comes from an adult in good health. Each CDR3 is given with its conserved first and last residue. The D gene is left open where the match is weak. Part of the rows lack a size; the others show once, few, many or a class for expanded clones.

>.|TRBD1|TRBJ2-3|TRBV29-1
CSAADRGTQYF
TGCAGCGCCGCGGACAGGGGAACGCAGTATTTT
>.|.|TRBJ1-1|TRBV5-4
CASSLIAGRTEAFF
TGTGCCAGCAGCTTGATAGCAGGGAGGACTGAAGCTTTCTTT
>.|TRBD2|TRBJ2-7|TRBV6-2/TRBV6-3
CASSHSGSTYEQYF
TGTGCCAGCAGTCATAGCGGGAGTACTTACGAGCAGTACTTC
>once|TRBD1|TRBJ2-3|TRBV6-2/TRBV6-3
CASSRDRVVSDTQYF
TGTGCCAGCAGTCGGGACAGGGTGGTTTCAGATACGCAGTATTTT
>.|.|TRBJ1-2|TRBV12-5
CASGLGVSGFRGYTF
TGTGCTAGTGGCCTGGGGGTAAGCGGGTTTCGTGGCTACACCTTC
>.|.|TRBJ1-4|TRBV5-4
CASSPWPRGDEKLFF
TGTGCCAGCAGCCCCTGGCCCCGAGGGGACGAAAAACTGTTTTTT
>.|.|TRBJ2-6|TRBV19
CASRGQSSGANVLTF
TGTGCCAGTAGAGGACAGTCCTCTGGGGCCAACGTCCTGACTTTC
>.|.|TRBJ1-3|TRBV9
CASSPHGTEGVNTIYF
TGTGCCAGCAGCCCCCACGGGACCGAAGGGGTAAACACCATATATTTT
>.|TRBD1|TRBJ1-2|TRBV5-1
CATATGGTSNYGYTF
TGCGCCACCGCGACAGGGGGCACTTCTAACTATGGCTACACCTTC
>.|.|TRBJ1-1|TRBV7-2
CASSLRGAYTEAFF
TGTGCCAGCAGCTTAAGGGGGGCCTACACTGAAGCTTTCTTT
>.|.|TRBJ1-5|TRBV5-5
CASSRDMVNQPQHF
TGTGCCAGCAGCCGGGACATGGTCAATCAGCCCCAGCATTTT
>.|TRBD1|TRBJ1-1|TRBV2
CASSVGGRLNTEAFF
TGTGCCAGCAGTGTAGGGGGCAGGTTGAACACTGAAGCTTTCTTT
>.|.|TRBJ1-4|TRBV6-5
CASRVGGATNEKLFF
TGTGCCAGCAGAGTCGGGGGAGCAACTAATGAAAAACTGTTTTTT
>.|.|TRBJ1-1|TRBV12-3/TRBV12-4
CASSYRMNTEAFF
TGTGCCAGCAGTTACAGGATGAACACTGAAGCTTTCTTT
>.|TRBD1|TRBJ2-4|TRBV24-1
CATSTGAANIQYF
TGTGCCACCAGTACAGGGGCCGCAAACATTCAGTACTTC
>.|.|TRBJ2-1|TRBV4-2
CASTPSLPVGDNEQFF
TGTGCCAGCACACCCTCCTTGCCAGTGGGAGACAATGAGCAGTTCTTC
>.|.|TRBJ1-6|TRBV28
CASSFGGRNSPLHF
TGTGCCAGCAGTTTTGGGGGTCGTAATTCACCCCTCCACTTT
>.|.|TRBJ2-1|TRBV6-2/TRBV6-3
CASSLYREDEQFF
TGTGCCAGCAGTTTATACAGGGAGGATGAGCAGTTCTTC
>.|.|TRBJ1-5|TRBV4-1
CASSQEGGGVGQPQHF
TGCGCCAGCAGCCAAGAAGGAGGCGGGGTGGGTCAGCCCCAGCATTTT
>.|.|TRBJ1-4|TRBV19
CASSVRDPRATNEKLFF
TGTGCCAGTAGCGTCCGGGACCCCCGTGCAACTAATGAAAAACTGTTTTTT
>.|TRBD2|TRBJ2-2|TRBV28
CASSPGGVSAAGELFF
TGTGCCAGCAGCCCCGGGGGGGTCTCTGCCGCCGGGGAGCTGTTTTTT
>.|TRBD1|TRBJ1-2|TRBV29-1
CSVDLDRGRRGYTF
TGCAGCGTAGATTTGGACAGGGGTAGACGTGGCTACACCTTC
>.|.|TRBJ1-5|TRBV12-3/TRBV12-4
CASSLEVSQPQHF
TGTGCCAGCAGTTTAGAAGTTTCCCAGCCCCAGCATTTT
>once|.|TRBJ2-7|TRBV20-1
CSARSVYEQYF
TGCAGTGCTAGATCCGTGTACGAGCAGTACTTC
>.|TRBD1|TRBJ2-7|TRBV6-6
CASRGQWEYF
TGTGCCAGCCGGGGACAGTGGGAGTACTTC
>.|.|TRBJ2-7|TRBV5-5
CASTIEGVSYEQYF
TGTGCCAGCACTATTGAGGGGGTCTCCTACGAGCAGTACTTC
>.|.|TRBJ1-4|TRBV21-1
CASSAPNRITNEKLFF
TGTGCCAGCAGCGCCCCAAACAGGATTACTAATGAAAAACTGTTTTTT
>once|.|TRBJ1-2|TRBV10-3
CAINGGSAGGYTF
TGTGCCATCAATGGGGGCTCGGCGGGTGGCTACACCTTC
>.|.|TRBJ1-4|TRBV5-6
CASSPGQSREKLFF
TGTGCCAGCAGCCCAGGACAGTCTCGGGAAAAACTGTTTTTT
>.|TRBD1|TRBJ1-4|TRBV11-2
CASSPWTGDEKLFF
TGTGCCAGCAGCCCGTGGACAGGGGATGAAAAACTGTTTTTT
>.|.|TRBJ1-5|TRBV10-3
CAIGGLPDQPQHF
TGTGCCATCGGGGGACTCCCAGATCAGCCCCAGCATTTT
>once|.|TRBJ1-5|TRBV24-1
CATSEAKKGNQPQHF
TGTGCCACCAGTGAAGCTAAGAAAGGCAATCAGCCCCAGCATTTT
>.|TRBD1|TRBJ1-3|TRBV5-1
CASSVTGDRSSGNTIYF
TGCGCCAGCAGCGTGACAGGGGATAGAAGCTCTGGAAACACCATATATTTT
>few|.|TRBJ2-1|TRBV18
CASSPQGGYNEQFF
TGTGCCAGCTCACCCCAAGGCGGCTACAATGAGCAGTTCTTC
>.|.|TRBJ2-2|TRBV7-2
CASSPPGLGTGELFF
TGTGCCAGCAGCCCTCCGGGGTTAGGGACCGGGGAGCTGTTTTTT
>.|.|TRBJ1-6|TRBV3-1/TRBV3-2
CASSQEGASPLHF
TGTGCCAGCAGCCAAGAAGGGGCTTCACCCCTCCACTTT
>.|TRBD1|TRBJ1-5|TRBV18
CASSPLGQGSQPQHF
TGTGCCAGCTCACCACTCGGACAGGGGAGTCAGCCCCAGCATTTT
>.|.|TRBJ2-7|TRBV2
CASRQDGSYEQYF
TGTGCCAGCAGGCAGGACGGGTCCTACGAGCAGTACTTC
>.|.|TRBJ2-1|TRBV7-9
CASSSDIPAGKFYEQFF
TGTGCCAGCAGCTCGGACATCCCTGCGGGGAAGTTCTATGAGCAGTTCTTC
>.|.|TRBJ1-1|TRBV5-1
CASSFRANTEAFF
TGCGCCAGCAGCTTTCGGGCGAACACTGAAGCTTTCTTT
>.|.|TRBJ2-3|TRBV21-1
CASSNRDDDTDTQYF
TGTGCCAGCAGCAACCGGGACGATGACACAGATACGCAGTATTTT
>.|.|TRBJ1-6|TRBV28
CASSLPNSPLHF
TGTGCCAGCAGTTTACCTAATTCACCCCTCCACTTT
>once|.|TRBJ2-2|TRBV4-3
CASSQDLSGNTGELFF
TGCGCCAGCAGCCAAGATCTCTCGGGGAACACCGGGGAGCTGTTTTTT
>.|.|TRBJ2-7|TRBV5-6
CASSPRWPGTYEQYF
TGTGCCAGCAGCCCACGCTGGCCAGGGACCTACGAGCAGTACTTC
>.|TRBD1|TRBJ1-2|TRBV27
CASSPSQGERSYGYTF
TGTGCCAGCAGCCCCAGTCAGGGGGAGCGGAGCTATGGCTACACCTTC
>.|TRBD1|TRBJ1-3|TRBV27
CASSPGGTGNTIYF
TGTGCCAGCAGCCCAGGGGGCACTGGAAACACCATATATTTT
>.|TRBD1|TRBJ1-3|TRBV7-2
CASSLAGGAGNTIYF
TGTGCCAGCAGCTTAGCAGGGGGCGCTGGAAACACCATATATTTT
>.|TRBD2|TRBJ2-1|TRBV11-3
CASSLELAGYNEQFF
TGTGCCAGCAGCTTAGAACTAGCGGGGTACAATGAGCAGTTCTTC